The 25 T cell receptor beta chains listed next were all sequenced from one sample in a study of cytomegalovirus exposure and HLA in healthy donors. Primers: 60 Vbeta forward and 13 Jbeta reverse. The method was immunoSEQ multiplex PCR; TCRdb's version includes in-frame clones alone and lacks a portion of them. The sample consists of roughly 90,000 clones, over 75% of them appearing once. Sample: PBMCs. These TCRs come from a young man in good health and CMV-seronegative.

The chain links TRBV7-9 to TRBJ1-1; the match to TRBD1 covers 8 bases. Germline trimming cut 5 bases from V and 7 bases from J; bases unmatched to any gene: 6. Germline V CDR1 and CDR2: SEHNR, FQNEAQ (reference sequence). The length of the CDR3 is 13 residues. The CDR3 DNA is TGTGCCAGCAGCCCTCAACAGGGGGGTGAAGCTTTCTTT. The encoded protein is CASSPQQGGEAFF.

The rearrangement links TRBV7-9 to TRBJ2-7; the D gene is possibly TRBD1 (6 bases). Germline V lookup: CDR1 SEHNR, CDR2 FQNEAQ (reference sequence). This CDR3 has 14 residues. V was clipped by 1 base and J by 4 bases, with 11 bases between them. In nucleotides, the CDR3 is TGTGCCAGCAGCTTAGGCAGGGGAATTTACGAGCAGTACTTC. Translating gives CASSLGRGIYEQYF.

This clone was counted between two and nine times. The J gene is TRBJ1-3, the V gene TRBV19, with D perhaps TRBD1 (5 bases). Trimming removed 3 bases at V and 1 base at J, with 7 bases between. The CDR3 has 14 residues. Germline CDR1 and CDR2: LNHDA and SQIVND (reference sequence). The CDR3 DNA follows: TGTGCCAGTAGTATTTCAGGGTCTGGAAACACCATATATTTT. Translation: CASSISGSGNTIYF.

The V call is TRBV4-1, the J call TRBJ2-2; D unresolved. Germline V gene data show CDR1 as MGHRA and CDR2 as YSYEKL. V lost 11 bases and J lost 6, with 13 bases in between. This CDR3 is 12 amino acids long. The DNA for the CDR3 is TGCGCCGTAGAGAATCGGGCCGGGGAGCTGTTTTTT. It translates to CAVENRAGELFF.

Here the CDR3 DNA reads TGTGCCAGCAGTACCCCCTTTTCGGGACAGGGCGTGAAACTGTTTTTT. Its protein is CASSTPFSGQGVKLFF. This chain connects TRBV28 to TRBJ1-4; TRBD1 aligns across 9 bases. V lost 5 bases to trimming and J lost 11 bases; unmatched junction nucleotides: 15. The CDR3 length is 16 residues. Germline CDR1 is MDHEN and CDR2 is SYDVKM.

This clone was recorded only once. V is TRBV5-4 and J is TRBJ2-1; 11 nucleotides align to TRBD2. CDR3 length: 16 residues. Losses at the gene ends were 1 base for V and 2 bases for J; bases not matched to a gene: 2. Per the germline V gene, CDR1 is SGHNT and CDR2 is YYREEE (reference sequence). The DNA of the CDR3 is TGTGCCAGCAGCTTGTCTAGCGGGGGGACCTACAATGAGCAGTTCTTC. Translated: CASSLSSGGTYNEQFF.

V is TRBV5-5 and J is TRBJ1-1; a possible D gene is TRBD1 (6 bases). Per germline, CDR1 SGHKS and CDR2 YYEKEE (reference sequence). The V end was cut by 1 base, the J end by 4 bases, with 20 bases between. CDR3 length equals 17 residues. CDR3 sequence reads: CASSLRIGGMGSTEAFF. CDR3 sequence (DNA): TGTGCCAGCAGCTTGCGAATAGGGGGTATGGGGAGCACTGAAGCTTTCTTT.

This chain links TRBV5-4 with TRBJ2-7; no clear D gene. Germline V gene data show CDR1 as SGHNT and CDR2 as YYREEE (reference sequence). The germline V and J ends were trimmed by 4 bases and 3 bases, with 8 bases remaining between them. CDR3 length equals 12 residues. CDR3 sequence: CASSQTNYEQYF. For the CDR3, the DNA is TGTGCCAGCAGCCAGACAAACTACGAGCAGTACTTC.

The rearrangement links TRBV4-2 to TRBJ1-1, with TRBD1 as a possible D gene (5 bases). The CDR3 spans 15 residues. Trimming left V 0 bases short and J 6 bases short, with 14 bases between. Germline assignment: CDR1 LGHNA and CDR2 YNFKEQ. CDR3 nucleotide sequence: TGTGCCAGCAGCCAAGATCGCGCAGGGAAGGCTGAAGCTTTCTTT. Translating gives CASSQDRAGKAEAFF.

The chain carries TRBV11-2 and TRBJ2-4; 8 nucleotides agree with TRBD2. Germline trimming cut 5 bases from V and 5 bases from J; bases unmatched to any gene: 8. This CDR3 spans 15 amino acids. CDR1 SGHAT and CDR2 FQNNGV come from the germline V gene. As DNA, the CDR3 is TGTGCCAGCAGCCGCGGACTAGCCTGGGAAAACATTCAGTACTTC. As protein: CASSRGLAWENIQYF.

J is TRBJ1-2 and V is TRBV9; TRBD1 might be the D (5 bases). Trimming removed 4 bases at V and 6 bases at J, with 13 bases between. The CDR3 sequence is 13 residues long. Germline V gene sequence: CDR1 SGDLS, CDR2 YYNGEE. CDR3 loop: CASSLQDEDGYTF. In DNA, the CDR3 is TGTGCCAGCAGCCTACAGGATGAGGATGGCTACACCTTC.

The chain recombines TRBV5-4 with TRBJ2-5; 10 positions agree with TRBD2. The V gene's germline CDR1 is SGHNT and CDR2 YYREEE (reference sequence). Trimming at V came to 3 bases and at J to 5 bases, leaving 10 bases not matched to a gene. The CDR3 totals 16 residues. CDR3 in DNA: TGTGCCAGCAGCTGGGGGTCTAGCGGGAGTCTTGAGACCCAGTACTTC. This gives the protein CASSWGSSGSLETQYF.

This clone occurred a few times. The gene calls are TRBV2 and TRBJ1-2; D not certain. Germline CDR1 SNHLY, CDR2 FYNNEI. The CDR3 sequence is 13 residues long. The V gene lost 4 bases and the J gene lost 5 bases, with 11 bases spanning the gap. In DNA form, the CDR3 reads TGTGCCAGCAGTGCCGGAGTTAATTATGGCTACACCTTC. As protein: CASSAGVNYGYTF.

The V and J genes are TRBV5-1 and TRBJ1-6; 8 bases map to TRBD1. In germline, CDR1 is SGHRS, CDR2 YFSETQ. V shed 7 bases, J shed 9 bases, and the junction held 9 bases outside the gene matches. The CDR3 spans 14 residues. As DNA, the CDR3 is TGCGCCAGCGGACCGGGACAGGTTCGTTCACCCCTCCACTTT. Encoded protein: CASGPGQVRSPLHF.

The rearrangement uses TRBV7-2 and TRBJ2-1; 9 nucleotides line up with TRBD2. V was pared by 3 bases and J by 8 bases, with 5 bases of the junction left unmatched. CDR3 length: 14 amino acids. Germline V gene sequence: CDR1 SGHTA, CDR2 FQGNSA. The DNA of the CDR3 is TGTGCCAGCAGCTTCAGCGGGGGGCTCCATGAGCAGTTCTTC. Its translation is CASSFSGGLHEQFF.

The genes are TRBV6-6 and TRBJ1-1; a possible D gene is TRBD1 (6 bases). Germline CDR1 is MNHNY and CDR2 is SVGAGI (reference sequence). The CDR3 length is 16 residues. The V and J ends lost 8 bases and 1 base respectively, with 20 bases between them. CDR3 region: CASVDSARGGNTEAFF. In DNA, the CDR3 is TGTGCCAGCGTAGACTCGGCTCGAGGGGGGAACACTGAAGCTTTCTTT.

The gene calls are TRBV4-1 and TRBJ2-7, with TRBD1 matching over 7 bases. V lost 0 bases and J lost 2; bases outside the gene matches: 16. Germline CDR1 is MGHRA and CDR2 is YSYEKL. The CDR3 totals 19 residues. CDR3 nucleotide sequence: TGCGCCAGCAGCCAAGAGGTTTTCGAGACGACAGGGCAGCCCTACGAGCAGTACTTC. Protein sequence: CASSQEVFETTGQPYEQYF.

J is TRBJ2-7 and V is TRBV18; TRBD2 matches 10 bases. Germline assignment: CDR1 KGHSH and CDR2 LQKENI. The ends lost 2 bases at V and 2 bases at J; junction bases unmatched: 0. This CDR3 contains 14 residues. The CDR3 nucleotides are TGTGCCAGCTCACCAGGGACTAGCGCCTACGAGCAGTACTTC. As protein: CASSPGTSAYEQYF.

The chain joins TRBV5-1 to TRBJ2-2; TRBD1 agrees at 8 bases. From germline, CDR1 is SGHRS and CDR2 YFSETQ. This CDR3 is built from 15 residues. V gave up 5 bases and J gave up 6 bases; unmatched junction bases: 9. The CDR3 loop reads CASRSDREWAGELFF. The DNA for the CDR3 is TGCGCCAGCAGATCGGACAGGGAATGGGCCGGGGAGCTGTTTTTT.

This chain joins TRBV4-1 and TRBJ2-1, with D possibly matching TRBD2 (6 bases). V shed 3 bases and J shed 6 bases, with 15 bases lying between them. This CDR3 comprises 15 residues. In germline, CDR1 is MGHRA, CDR2 YSYEKL. In DNA, the CDR3 is TGCGCCAGCAGCCAGGAGGGCAGGCCGGGCAATGAGCAGTTCTTC. It is translated as CASSQEGRPGNEQFF.

The rearrangement joins TRBV5-6 to TRBJ1-4; D uncertain. The V end lost 6 bases, the J end lost 8 bases, and 11 bases lay between the germline ends. Germline loops: CDR1 SGHDT, CDR2 YYEEEE. CDR3 length: 12 amino acids. CDR3 amino acids: CASTRDYEKLFF. CDR3 in DNA: TGTGCCAGCACCCGAGATTACGAAAAACTGTTTTTT.

The chain carries TRBV7-8 and TRBJ2-5; D is perhaps TRBD1 (6 bases). The CDR3 totals 13 residues. V was pared by 4 bases and J by 2 bases, with 8 bases between. Germline V lookup: CDR1 SGHVS, CDR2 FQNEAQ. The CDR3 protein is CASSSDRQETQYF. CDR3 DNA: TGTGCCAGCAGCTCCGACAGGCAAGAGACCCAGTACTTC.

V and J are TRBV15 and TRBJ2-1; 7 bases align to TRBD1. CDR3 size: 15 residues. Germline V gene data show CDR1 as LNHNV and CDR2 as YYDKDF (reference sequence). With 5 bases clipped from V and 2 bases from J, the junction kept 6 bases outside the gene matches. CDR3 coding DNA: TGTGCCACCAGCGACCGGGACAGAGCCTACAATGAGCAGTTCTTC. Protein product: CATSDRDRAYNEQFF.

The chain links TRBV6-5 to TRBJ2-7; 7 bases agree with TRBD1. Per the germline V gene, CDR1 is MNHEY and CDR2 is SVGAGI. V trimming: 5 bases; J trimming: 3 bases; junction bases outside the gene matches: 7. CDR3 length: 14 amino acids. The CDR3 coding sequence is TGTGCCAGCAGTGAACGGGACAGCCACTACGAGCAGTACTTC. Residues: CASSERDSHYEQYF.

V usage is TRBV15 and J usage is TRBJ2-3, with a possible D match to TRBD1 (5 bases). This CDR3 is 15 amino acids long. Trimming pared 1 base from V and 3 bases from J, leaving 11 bases between. Germline CDR1 is LNHNV and CDR2 is YYDKDF (reference sequence). CDR3 DNA sequence: TGTGCCACCAGCAGAGGGGCAGGGAAGACAGATACGCAGTATTTT. This encodes CATSRGAGKTDTQYF.